Shown below are 18 T cell receptor beta chains from a single sample sequenced in a study of T cell responses to AZD1222 COVID-19 vaccine. The data were produced by immunoSEQ multiplex PCR, yet TCRdb's version contains in-frame clones alone and is incomplete. The table lists almost 95,000 clones, around 85% of them singletons, with more than 3.5% in the top ten. The material sequenced was peripheral blood, taken 28 days after the second AZD1222 dose. These receptor sequences come from an adult who received the AZD1222 COVID-19 vaccine.

A few counts support this clone. This chain links TRBV7-9 with TRBJ2-6, with 13 bases that match TRBD2. V lost 4 bases and J lost 4; bases outside the gene matches: 7. Germline CDR1 and CDR2: SEHNR and FQNEAQ (reference sequence). The length of the CDR3 is 18 residues. CDR3 amino acids: CASSSRLAGGHGANVLTF. DNA for the CDR3: TGTGCCAGCAGCTCCAGACTAGCGGGGGGCCACGGGGCCAACGTCCTGACTTTC. Full variable domain (rest looked up from reference TRBV7-9 and TRBJ2-6): DTGVSQNPRHKITKRGQNVTFRCDPISEHNRLYWYRQTLGQGPEFLTYFQNEAQLEKSRLLSDRFSAERPKGSFSTLEIQRTEQGDSAMYLCASSSRLAGGHGANVLTFGAGSRLTVL.

The chain links TRBV19 to TRBJ2-2; no reliable D call. The CDR3 covers 16 residues. CDR1 is LNHDA and CDR2 is SQIVND in the germline V gene (reference sequence). The V end was cut by 6 bases, the J end by 1 base, with 15 bases between. The CDR3 spells CASRPFRTVNTGELFF. The CDR3 DNA is TGTGCCAGTAGACCCTTCAGGACGGTGAACACCGGGGAGCTGTTTTTT. Drawing the rest from reference TRBV19 and TRBJ2-2, the complete variable domain is DGGITQSPKYLFRKEGQNVTLSCEQNLNHDAMYWYRQDPGQGLRLIYYSQIVNDFQKGDIAEGYSVSREKKESFPLTVTSAQKNPTAFYLCASRPFRTVNTGELFFGEGSRLTVL.

The chain has TRBV10-3 and TRBJ2-7; 11 positions agree with TRBD2. The CDR3 contains 21 residues. With 6 bases clipped from V and 2 bases from J, the junction kept 24 bases outside the gene matches. CDR1 is ENHRY and CDR2 is SYGVKD in the germline V gene. The CDR3 loop is CAISASPAMGTSGGVPYEQYF. The CDR3 DNA reads TGTGCCATCAGCGCGAGTCCCGCAATGGGGACTAGCGGCGGAGTGCCCTACGAGCAGTACTTC.

The gene calls are TRBV23-1 and TRBJ2-7; TRBD2 matches 7 bases. TRBV23-1 is filed as an ORF, its function uncertain. Trimming took 0 bases from V and 3 from J; bases not matched to a gene: 8. This CDR3 region has 16 residues. The CDR3 DNA reads as TGCGCCAGCAGTCAATCGGGGAGGGTCCCGTTCTACGAGCAGTACTTC. Translating it yields CASSQSGRVPFYEQYF.

The chain joins TRBV10-2 to TRBJ2-7, with TRBD1 identical over 8 bases. The CDR3 sequence is 15 residues long. Germline assignment: CDR1 WSHSY and CDR2 SAAADI. V dropped 6 bases and J dropped 5; count of bases not matched to a gene: 12. The CDR3 sequence: CASSPSRQGYDEQYF. In DNA, the CDR3 is TGCGCCAGCAGCCCTTCTAGACAGGGGTACGACGAGCAGTACTTC.

This chain connects TRBV19 to TRBJ2-1; either TRBD1 or TRBD2 may fit D (6 bases each). This CDR3 comprises 16 residues. Trimming pared 6 bases from V and 8 bases from J, leaving 23 bases between. Per germline, CDR1 LNHDA and CDR2 SQIVND (reference sequence). In DNA form, the CDR3 reads TGTGCCAGTAGACCTCCCCTGCGGGACAAAGACGATGAGCAGTTCTTC. Protein: CASRPPLRDKDDEQFF.

V usage is TRBV12-3 or TRBV12-4 and J usage is TRBJ1-1; D unclear. With 6 bases removed from V and 8 bases from J, the gap between germline ends came to 16 bases. The CDR3 runs to 13 residues. CDR3 bases: TGTGCCAGCAGGTGGACCCCAGGCAGCGAAGCTTTCTTT. Its translation: CASRWTPGSEAFF.

This rearrangement joins TRBV7-6 to TRBJ2-1; D might be TRBD1 or TRBD2, each matching 5 bases. V was trimmed by 5 bases and J by 12 bases, leaving 17 bases between them. This CDR3 has 13 amino acids. Germline V gene data show CDR1 as SGHVS and CDR2 as FNYEAQ. The CDR3 region is CASSLGGPVGQFF. The DNA for the CDR3 is TGTGCCAGCAGCCTTGGGGGACCGGTTGGGCAGTTCTTC.

This clone was seen only once. For the CDR3, the DNA is TGTGCCAGCACTCCCCGGGACAGGGTCGGCCAGCCCCAGCATTTT. This encodes CASTPRDRVGQPQHF. The V gene is TRBV6-5, the J gene TRBJ1-5; 9 nucleotides agree with TRBD1. After removal of 7 bases from V and 7 bases from J, the junction contained 11 bases not matched to a gene. Germline CDR1 and CDR2: MNHEY and SVGAGI. The CDR3 has 15 amino acids.

The V gene is TRBV10-3, the J gene TRBJ1-5, with 7 bases that match TRBD1. Trimming removed 9 bases from V and 6 bases from J; junction bases left unmatched: 5. CDR1 ENHRY and CDR2 SYGVKD come from the germline V gene. This CDR3 contains 12 residues. The chain's CDR3 is CAIRDSGQPQHF. In DNA, the CDR3 is TGTGCCATACGGGACAGTGGTCAGCCCCAGCATTTT.

The chain uses TRBV5-3 and TRBJ2-7, with D possibly being TRBD1 (6 bases). TRBV5-3 is identified as an open reading frame with a role that is uncertain. CDR3 length: 15 amino acids. V was shortened by 0 bases and J by 4 bases, with 14 bases between the two germline ends. CDR3: CARSLGPGHIYEQYF. The CDR3 nucleotides are TGTGCCAGAAGCTTGGGGCCGGGACACATATACGAGCAGTACTTC.

V gene TRBV27 combines with J gene TRBJ2-4; D is possibly TRBD1 (5 bases). Trimming shortened V by 6 bases and J by 0 bases, and 15 bases separated the two germline ends. CDR3 length equals 16 residues. Germline CDR1 reads MNHEY; CDR2 reads SMNVEV (reference sequence). The chain's CDR3 is CASRRTGSPAKNIQYF. The DNA of the CDR3 is TGTGCCAGCAGAAGAACAGGTTCCCCAGCCAAAAACATTCAGTACTTC.

The V and J genes are TRBV10-3 and TRBJ2-7; 8 positions agree with TRBD1. CDR1 and CDR2 from the germline V gene are ENHRY and SYGVKD. Trimming cost V 6 bases and J 5 bases; bases outside gene matches: 15. The CDR3 runs 16 residues. CDR3 DNA: TGTGCCATCAGAACGAATTCCGGACAGGGATCGGACGAGCAGTACTTC. Encoded protein: CAIRTNSGQGSDEQYF.

The chain carries TRBV7-3 and TRBJ2-2; 9 positions agree with TRBD2. The germline V gene encodes CDR1 SGHTA and CDR2 FQGTGA. The CDR3 runs 18 residues. The trim removed 5 bases at V and 5 bases at J, leaving 15 bases unmatched. The DNA for the CDR3 is TGTGCCAGCAGCCCTTGGGGCGGGGGGGCCCTAGGGACCGGGGAGCTGTTTTTT. It is translated as CASSPWGGGALGTGELFF. The full variable domain, with the rest looked up from reference TRBV7-3 and TRBJ2-2, is GAGVSQTPSNKVTEKGKYVELRCDPISGHTALYWYRQSLGQGPEFLIYFQGTGAADDSGLPNDRFFAVRPEGSVSTLKIQRTERGDSAVYLCASSPWGGGALGTGELFFGEGSRLTVL.

The rearrangement links TRBV12-3 or TRBV12-4 to TRBJ2-1, with a tentative D call TRBD2 (5 bases). The CDR3 extends over 13 amino acids. V lost 5 bases, J lost 5 bases, and 10 bases lay in between. The CDR3 DNA sequence: TGTGCCAGCAGTCCGCAACTAGACAATGAGCAGTTCTTC. Amino acid sequence: CASSPQLDNEQFF.

This chain links TRBV10-3 with TRBJ1-1; unclear D gene. The CDR3 length is 12 residues. Germline lookup yields CDR1 ENHRY and CDR2 SYGVKD. V lost 6 bases and J lost 4, with 9 bases in between. CDR3 residues: CAIRGEGTEAFF. DNA of the CDR3: TGTGCCATCAGGGGCGAGGGCACTGAAGCTTTCTTT.

For the CDR3, the DNA is TGTGCCAGCAGCACTGGACTAGCGGGGGGCACAGATACGCAGTATTTT. Its protein product is CASSTGLAGGTDTQYF. The rearrangement uses TRBV11-3 and TRBJ2-3; TRBD2 agrees at 13 bases. In germline, CDR1 is SGHNT, CDR2 YENEEA. Trimming took 5 bases from V and 1 from J; bases not matched to a gene: 3. CDR3 size: 16 residues.

The chain carries TRBV19 and TRBJ1-5; 10 nucleotides align to TRBD1. The CDR3 runs 17 residues. The germline gives CDR1 LNHDA, CDR2 SQIVND (reference sequence). Trimming took 3 bases from V and 1 from J; bases not matched to a gene: 6. In nucleotides, the CDR3 is TGTGCCAGTAGTATGGGACAGGGGTGGGGAAGCAATCAGCCCCAGCATTTT. Translating gives CASSMGQGWGSNQPQHF.